This T cell receptor beta chain was identified in a study of siplizumab effects on memory and regulatory T cells. Clones were read by immunoSEQ multiplex PCR, and TCRdb kept only the in-frame ones, dropping some. The repertoire has 120,000 or so clones, roughly 92% of them found once; the top ten carry 1.3%. CDR3 length: 14 residues. The sample taken for sequencing was CD4+ T cells sorted from blood. The chain couples TRBV21-1 to TRBJ1-6; TRBD1, the D gene given by the table, was not confirmed from the DNA. TRBV21-1 is a pseudogene locus. This TCR came from a human donor in good health. The DNA for the CDR3 is TGTGCCACCATTGGACAGTACTATAATTCACCCCTCCACTTT. This encodes CATIGQYYNSPLHF.